Sequencing of this T cell receptor beta chain was carried out in a study of shared clonotypes between healthy human individuals. In regard to this clone: The antigen remains undetermined.

V was clipped by 0 bases and J by 0 bases, with 9 bases between them. Germline CDR1 reads MGHRA; CDR2 reads YSYEKL. This CDR3 is 17 amino acids long. Nashville, Tennessee was home to all donors, each a Caucasian adult. The genomic DNA of each subset was split evenly across several immunoSEQ plates. Only in-frame clones appear in the TCRdb table, and some are missing; sequencing was by immunoSEQ multiplex PCR. The table shows millions of clones, with roughly 92% occurring only once. Regarding the study as a whole: Non-shared clonotypes showed lower generation probabilities than clonotypes common to all four donors.

Sequencing was performed on naive CD4+ T cells sorted from blood. Indicated subset: CD45RA+ positively selected. V usage is TRBV4-1 and J usage is TRBJ2-6; TRBD2 might be the D (5 bases). This clonotype was sampled from a man in his late teens or twenties in good health. DNA of the CDR3: TGCGCCAGCAGCCAAGATCGGGGAGTCTCTGGGGCCAACGTCCTGACTTTC. It encodes CASSQDRGVSGANVLTF.